The present T cell receptor (beta chain) was sequenced within a study of PD-1 blockade in classical Hodgkin lymphoma. The CDR3 is 13 residues long. Germline assignment: CDR1 MNHNY and CDR2 SVGAGI (reference sequence). Trimming at V came to 6 bases and at J to 7 bases, leaving 8 bases not matched to a gene. Every patient had relapsed following autologous stem cell transplantation, and cohorts differed in brentuximab vedotin exposure. Sequencing used immunoSEQ multiplex PCR; TCRdb keeps in-frame clones, though not all of them. Here the sample spans about 150,000 clones, around 84% being singletons. The chain uses TRBV6-6 and TRBJ1-2, with TRBD1 identical over 7 bases. Sequences were derived from peripheral blood mononuclear cells (PBMCs), sampled before the second cycle of nivolumab. The sequence was obtained from a human donor with classical Hodgkin lymphoma. The CDR3 spells CASRTGQATGYTF. The CDR3, as DNA: TGTGCCAGCAGAACCGGACAGGCGACTGGCTACACCTTC.